This T cell receptor beta chain stems from a study of early T cells in non-severe SARS-CoV-2 infection. At the level of the study: Chains from this unsorted whole-blood bulk RNA could not be paired.

Study-wide results and caveats: Missing private and CD4 specificities, VDJdb matching favored anti-spike CD8 responses.

Individual cDNA molecules were tagged with unique molecular identifiers. TCRdb processed the 5' RACE reads anew with MiXCR; each CDR3 protein has one entry. The sample has about 60,000 distinct CDR3 sequences; roughly 5.5% are singletons. This clonotype was found a few times. Its target is not known. Germline CDR1 and CDR2: MGHRA and YSYEKL. V shed 2 bases, J shed 4 bases, and the junction held 6 bases outside the gene matches. CDR3 length equals 15 residues. V and J are TRBV4-1 and TRBJ2-7; 9 nucleotides line up with TRBD1. Specimen: whole blood. The TCR sequence derives from an adult who was a healthcare worker with PCR-confirmed SARS-CoV-2 infection or an uninfected control (not recorded which). The CDR3 bases are TGCGCCAGCAGCCAACCGGGACAGGGTGTGTACGAGCAGTACTTC. Translated: CASSQPGQGVYEQYF.